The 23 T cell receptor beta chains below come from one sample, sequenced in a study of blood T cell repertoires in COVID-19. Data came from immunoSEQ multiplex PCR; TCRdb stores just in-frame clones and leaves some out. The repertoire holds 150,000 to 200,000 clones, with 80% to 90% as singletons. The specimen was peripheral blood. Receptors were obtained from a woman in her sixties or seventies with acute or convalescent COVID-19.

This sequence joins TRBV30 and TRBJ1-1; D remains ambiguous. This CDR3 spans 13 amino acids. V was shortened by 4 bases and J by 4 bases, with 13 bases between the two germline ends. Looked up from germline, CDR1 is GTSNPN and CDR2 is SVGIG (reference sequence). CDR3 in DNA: TGTGCCTGGACCGTGGGTAGGAGCACTGAAGCTTTCTTT. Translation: CAWTVGRSTEAFF.

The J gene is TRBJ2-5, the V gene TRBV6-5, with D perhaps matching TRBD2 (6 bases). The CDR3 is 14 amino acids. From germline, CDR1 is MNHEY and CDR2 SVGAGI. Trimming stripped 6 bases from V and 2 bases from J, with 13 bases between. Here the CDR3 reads CASRGGRQQETQYF. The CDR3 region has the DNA TGTGCCAGCAGGGGGGGTCGGCAGCAAGAGACCCAGTACTTC.

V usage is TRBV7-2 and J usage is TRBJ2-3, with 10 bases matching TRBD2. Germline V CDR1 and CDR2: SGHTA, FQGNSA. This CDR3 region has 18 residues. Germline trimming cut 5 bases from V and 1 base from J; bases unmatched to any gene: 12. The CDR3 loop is CASSVRLSGGFRTDTQYF. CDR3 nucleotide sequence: TGTGCCAGCAGCGTAAGGCTTAGCGGGGGGTTCCGCACAGATACGCAGTATTTT.

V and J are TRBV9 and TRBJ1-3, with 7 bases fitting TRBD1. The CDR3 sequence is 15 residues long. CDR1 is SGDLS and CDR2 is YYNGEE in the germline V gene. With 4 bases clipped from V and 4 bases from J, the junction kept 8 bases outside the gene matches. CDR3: CASSWGQSGGNTIYF. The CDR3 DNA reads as TGTGCCAGCAGCTGGGGACAGTCGGGCGGAAACACCATATATTTT.

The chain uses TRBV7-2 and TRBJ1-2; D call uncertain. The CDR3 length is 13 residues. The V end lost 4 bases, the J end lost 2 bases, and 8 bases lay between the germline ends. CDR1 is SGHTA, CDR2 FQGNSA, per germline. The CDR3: CASSSGMNYGYTF. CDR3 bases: TGTGCCAGCAGCTCCGGGATGAACTATGGCTACACCTTC.

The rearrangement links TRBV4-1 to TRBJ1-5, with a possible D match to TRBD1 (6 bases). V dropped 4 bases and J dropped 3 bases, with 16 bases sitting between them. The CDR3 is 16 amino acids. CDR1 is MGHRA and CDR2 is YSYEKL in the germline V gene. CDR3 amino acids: CASSRQIRDTNQPQHF. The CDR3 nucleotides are TGCGCCAGCAGCCGACAGATCCGGGACACCAATCAGCCCCAGCATTTT.

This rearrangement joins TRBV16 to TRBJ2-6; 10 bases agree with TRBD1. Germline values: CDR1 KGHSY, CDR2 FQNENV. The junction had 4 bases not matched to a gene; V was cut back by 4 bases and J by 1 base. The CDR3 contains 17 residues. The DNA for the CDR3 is TGTGCCAGCAGCCCCGGGACAGGGGTTTCTGGGGCCAACGTCCTGACTTTC. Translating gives CASSPGTGVSGANVLTF.

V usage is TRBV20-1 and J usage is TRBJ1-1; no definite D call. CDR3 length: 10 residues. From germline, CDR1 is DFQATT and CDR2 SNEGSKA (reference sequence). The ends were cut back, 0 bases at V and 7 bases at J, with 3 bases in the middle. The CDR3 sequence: CSARDNEAFF. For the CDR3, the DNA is TGCAGTGCTAGAGACAATGAAGCTTTCTTT.

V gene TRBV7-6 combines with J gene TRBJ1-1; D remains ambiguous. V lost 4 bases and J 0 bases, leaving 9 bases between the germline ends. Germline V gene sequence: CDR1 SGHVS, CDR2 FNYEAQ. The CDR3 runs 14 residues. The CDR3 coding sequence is TGTGCCAGCAGCTCCGGGTTGCTGAACACTGAAGCTTTCTTT. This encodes CASSSGLLNTEAFF. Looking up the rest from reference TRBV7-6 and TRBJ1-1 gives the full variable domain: GAGVSQSPRYKVTKRGQDVALRCDPISGHVSLYWYRQALGQGPEFLTYFNYEAQQDKSGLPNDRFSAERPEGSISTLTIQRTEQRDSAMYRCASSSGLLNTEAFFGQGTRLTVV.

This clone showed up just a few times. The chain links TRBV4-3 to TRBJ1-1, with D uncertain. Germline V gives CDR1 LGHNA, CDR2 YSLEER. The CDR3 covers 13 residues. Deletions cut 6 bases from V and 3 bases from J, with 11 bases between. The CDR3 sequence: CASRHQVDTEAFF. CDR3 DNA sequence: TGCGCCAGCAGGCATCAGGTGGACACTGAAGCTTTCTTT.

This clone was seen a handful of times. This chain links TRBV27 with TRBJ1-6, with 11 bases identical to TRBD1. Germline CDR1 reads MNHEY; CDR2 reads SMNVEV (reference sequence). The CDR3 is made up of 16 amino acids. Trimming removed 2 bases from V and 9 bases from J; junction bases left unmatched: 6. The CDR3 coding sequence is TGTGCCAGCAGTTTACGCTGGGGACAGGGGGGTTCACCCCTCCACTTT. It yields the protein CASSLRWGQGGSPLHF.

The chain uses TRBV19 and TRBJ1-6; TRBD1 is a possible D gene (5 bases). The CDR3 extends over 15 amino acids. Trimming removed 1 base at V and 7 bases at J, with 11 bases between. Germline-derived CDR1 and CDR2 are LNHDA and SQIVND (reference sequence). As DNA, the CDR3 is TGTGCCAGTAGTATAGTCCAGGGAGGCAATTCACCCCTCCACTTT. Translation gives CASSIVQGGNSPLHF.

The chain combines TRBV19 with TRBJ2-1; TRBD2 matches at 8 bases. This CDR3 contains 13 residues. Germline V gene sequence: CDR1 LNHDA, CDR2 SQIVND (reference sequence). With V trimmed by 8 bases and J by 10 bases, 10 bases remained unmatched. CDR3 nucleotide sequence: TGTGCCAGTTGGAAAACAGGGACTAGAGAGCAGTTCTTC. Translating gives CASWKTGTREQFF.

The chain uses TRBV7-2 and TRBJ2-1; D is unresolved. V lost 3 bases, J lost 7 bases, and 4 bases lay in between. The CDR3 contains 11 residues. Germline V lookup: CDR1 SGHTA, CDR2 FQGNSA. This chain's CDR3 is CASSFRNEQFF. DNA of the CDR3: TGTGCCAGCAGCTTTCGGAATGAGCAGTTCTTC.

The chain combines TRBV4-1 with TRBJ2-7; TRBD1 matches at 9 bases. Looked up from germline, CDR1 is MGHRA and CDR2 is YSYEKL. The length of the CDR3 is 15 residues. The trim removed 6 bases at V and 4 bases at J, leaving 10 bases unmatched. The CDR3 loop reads CASSLRTGESYEQYF. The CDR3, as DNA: TGCGCCAGCAGTCTACGGACAGGGGAAAGTTACGAGCAGTACTTC.

This CDR3 is CASSYSIPGQGIHF. CDR3 bases: TGTGCCAGCAGTTACTCGATTCCGGGACAGGGGATCCACTTT. The V and J genes are TRBV6-2 or TRBV6-3 and TRBJ1-6, with 10 bases lining up with TRBD1. The CDR3 has 14 residues. Losses at the gene ends were 0 bases for V and 17 bases for J; bases not matched to a gene: 7. In germline, CDR1 is MNHEY, CDR2 SVGEGT.

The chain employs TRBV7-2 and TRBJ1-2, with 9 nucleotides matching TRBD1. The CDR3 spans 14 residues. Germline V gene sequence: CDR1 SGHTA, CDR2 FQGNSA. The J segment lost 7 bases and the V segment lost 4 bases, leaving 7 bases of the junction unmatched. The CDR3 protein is CASSSDRGLRGYTF. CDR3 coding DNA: TGTGCCAGCAGCTCGGACAGGGGATTGCGTGGCTACACCTTC.

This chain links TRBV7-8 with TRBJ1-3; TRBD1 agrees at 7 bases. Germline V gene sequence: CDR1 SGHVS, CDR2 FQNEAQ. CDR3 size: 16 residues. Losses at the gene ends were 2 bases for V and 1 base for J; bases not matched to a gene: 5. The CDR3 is CASSLQSGGSGNTIYF. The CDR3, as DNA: TGTGCCAGCAGCTTACAGTCAGGGGGTTCTGGAAACACCATATATTTT.

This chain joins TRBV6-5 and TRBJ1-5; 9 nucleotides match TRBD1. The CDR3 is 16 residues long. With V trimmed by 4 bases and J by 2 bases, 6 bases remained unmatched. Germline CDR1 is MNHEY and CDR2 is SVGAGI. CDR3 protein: CASSSAGQGGNQPQHF. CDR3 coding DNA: TGTGCCAGCAGTTCGGCGGGACAGGGTGGCAATCAGCCCCAGCATTTT.

The CDR3 region has the DNA TGTGCCAGCAGCTTAGCATTCGGAGCGGGGGGCGAGGATACGCAGTATTTT. This gives the protein CASSLAFGAGGEDTQYF. V is TRBV7-9 and J is TRBJ2-3; 9 nucleotides match TRBD2. This CDR3 comprises 17 residues. The V gene's germline CDR1 is SEHNR and CDR2 FQNEAQ (reference sequence). V shed 0 bases and J 6 bases; nucleotides not matched to a gene: 10.

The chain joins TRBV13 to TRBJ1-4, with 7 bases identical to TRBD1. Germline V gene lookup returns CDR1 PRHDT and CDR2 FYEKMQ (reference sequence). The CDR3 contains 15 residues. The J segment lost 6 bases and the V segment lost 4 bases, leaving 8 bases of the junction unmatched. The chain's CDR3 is CASSSYRGGDEKLFF. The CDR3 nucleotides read TGTGCCAGCAGCTCCTACAGGGGCGGTGATGAAAAACTGTTTTTT.

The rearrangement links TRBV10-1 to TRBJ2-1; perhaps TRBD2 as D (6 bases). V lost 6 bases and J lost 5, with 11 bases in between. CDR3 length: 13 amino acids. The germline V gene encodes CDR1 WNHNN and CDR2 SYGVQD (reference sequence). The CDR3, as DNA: TGCGCCAGCAGCCGCTGGGAGGACAATGAGCAGTTCTTC. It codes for CASSRWEDNEQFF.

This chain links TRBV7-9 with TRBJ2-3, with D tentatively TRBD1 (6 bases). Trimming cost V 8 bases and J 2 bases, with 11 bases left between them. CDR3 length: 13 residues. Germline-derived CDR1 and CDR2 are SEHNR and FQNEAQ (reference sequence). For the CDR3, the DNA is TGTGCCAGCGGGGGCGGAAACACAGATACGCAGTATTTT. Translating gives CASGGGNTDTQYF.